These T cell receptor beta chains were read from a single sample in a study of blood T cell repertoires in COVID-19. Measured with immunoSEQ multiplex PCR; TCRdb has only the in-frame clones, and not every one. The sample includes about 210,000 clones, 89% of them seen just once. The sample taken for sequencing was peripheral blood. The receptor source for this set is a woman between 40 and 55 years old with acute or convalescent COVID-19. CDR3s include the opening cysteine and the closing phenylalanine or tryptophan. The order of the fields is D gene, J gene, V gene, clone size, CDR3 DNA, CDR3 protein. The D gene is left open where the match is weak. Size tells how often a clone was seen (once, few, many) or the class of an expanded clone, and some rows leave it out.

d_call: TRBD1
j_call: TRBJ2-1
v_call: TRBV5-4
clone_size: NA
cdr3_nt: TGTGCCAGCAGCTCGCGACAGGGCGGTGAAAATGAGCAGTTCTTC
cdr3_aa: CASSSRQGGENEQFF

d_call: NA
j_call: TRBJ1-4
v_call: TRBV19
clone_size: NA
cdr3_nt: TGTGCCAGTAGTATTCGAGGGAGGAATGAAAAACTGTTTTTT
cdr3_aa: CASSIRGRNEKLFF

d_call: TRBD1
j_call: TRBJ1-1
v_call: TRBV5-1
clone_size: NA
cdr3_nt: TGCGCCAGCAGCTTGAAGGCTTGGGAGACAGGGTCGAGGAACACTGAAGCTTTCTTT
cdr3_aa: CASSLKAWETGSRNTEAFF

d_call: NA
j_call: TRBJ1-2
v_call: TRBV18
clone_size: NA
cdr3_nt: TGTGCCAGCTCCGAACAGGTGGCCTATGGCTACACCTTC
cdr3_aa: CASSEQVAYGYTF

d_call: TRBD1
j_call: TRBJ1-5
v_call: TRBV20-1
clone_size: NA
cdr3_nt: TGCAGTGCTAGTAGCCCCCCGCACAGGGGATGGAATCAGCCCCAGCATTTT
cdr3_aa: CSASSPPHRGWNQPQHF

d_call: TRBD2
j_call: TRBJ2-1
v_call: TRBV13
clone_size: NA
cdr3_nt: TGTGCCAGCAGCTTACCCACTAGCGGGGCCTACAATGAGCAGTTCTTC
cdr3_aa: CASSLPTSGAYNEQFF

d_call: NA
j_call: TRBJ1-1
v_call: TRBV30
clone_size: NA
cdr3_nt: TGTGCCTGGAGTGTAGCCGGGAGCACTGAAGCTTTCTTT
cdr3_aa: CAWSVAGSTEAFF

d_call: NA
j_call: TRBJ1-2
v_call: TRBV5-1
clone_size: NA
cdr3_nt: TGCGCCAGCAGCAGAGGTGGACAGATCTATGGCTACACCTTC
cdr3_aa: CASSRGGQIYGYTF

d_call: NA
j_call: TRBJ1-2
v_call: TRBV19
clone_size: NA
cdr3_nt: TGTGCCAGTAGTATACAACAGTCCTGGGATGGCTACACCTTC
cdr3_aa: CASSIQQSWDGYTF

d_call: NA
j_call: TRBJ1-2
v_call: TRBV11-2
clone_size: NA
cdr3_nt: TGTGCCAGCAGCTCCCTCGAGGGCGATAGAGGCTACACCTTC
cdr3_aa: CASSSLEGDRGYTF

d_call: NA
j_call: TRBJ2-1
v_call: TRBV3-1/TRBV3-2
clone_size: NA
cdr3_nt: TGTGCCAGCAGCCAAGTGACTAGTCAGGCGTTCTTC
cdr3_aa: CASSQVTSQAFF

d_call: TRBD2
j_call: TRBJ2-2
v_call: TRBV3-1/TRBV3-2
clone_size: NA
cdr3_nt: TGTGCCAGCAGCCAAGATAGGGGACTAGCGGACACCGGGGAGCTGTTTTTT
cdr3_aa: CASSQDRGLADTGELFF

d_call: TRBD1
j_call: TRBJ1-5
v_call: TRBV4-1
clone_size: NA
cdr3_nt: TGCGCCAGCAGCCGTTTTCCGGGACAGGGGTTTAATCAGCCCCAGCATTTT
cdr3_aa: CASSRFPGQGFNQPQHF

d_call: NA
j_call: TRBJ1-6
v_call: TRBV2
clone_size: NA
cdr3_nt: TGTGCCAGCAGTGAACGGTTCGCGGGGAGCTCCTATAATTCACCCCTCCACTTT
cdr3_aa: CASSERFAGSSYNSPLHF

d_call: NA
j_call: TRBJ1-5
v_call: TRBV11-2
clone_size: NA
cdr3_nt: TGTGCCAGCAGCTTAGGACTCGTCAATCAGCCCCAGCATTTT
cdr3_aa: CASSLGLVNQPQHF

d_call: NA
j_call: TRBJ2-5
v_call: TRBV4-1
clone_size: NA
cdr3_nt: TGCGCCAGCAGCCAAGATATTGGTCCAGGCCAAGAGACCCAGTACTTC
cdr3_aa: CASSQDIGPGQETQYF

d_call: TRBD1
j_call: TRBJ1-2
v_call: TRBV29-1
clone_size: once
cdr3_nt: TGCAGCGCCGACAGGACAGGGGGCTTCCAAGGCTACACCTTC
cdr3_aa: CSADRTGGFQGYTF

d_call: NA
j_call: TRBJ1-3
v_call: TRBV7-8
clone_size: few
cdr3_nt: TGTGCCAGCAGCTCACCCGAAGGGGTGGGAAACACCATATATTTT
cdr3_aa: CASSSPEGVGNTIYF

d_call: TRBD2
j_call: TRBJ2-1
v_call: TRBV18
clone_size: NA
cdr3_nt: TGTGCCAGCTCACCACCGGGGCTAGCGGGGGCCCCAGGTGGTAATGAGCAGTTCTTC
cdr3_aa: CASSPPGLAGAPGGNEQFF

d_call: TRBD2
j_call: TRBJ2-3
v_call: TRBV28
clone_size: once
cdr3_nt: TGTGCCAGCAGTTCCCCCGGGACTACCACAGATACGCAGTATTTT
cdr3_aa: CASSSPGTTTDTQYF

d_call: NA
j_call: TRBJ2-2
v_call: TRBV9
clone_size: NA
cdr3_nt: TGTGCCAGCAGCGTAGCCCCCCAGAACACCGGGGAGCTGTTTTTT
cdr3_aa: CASSVAPQNTGELFF

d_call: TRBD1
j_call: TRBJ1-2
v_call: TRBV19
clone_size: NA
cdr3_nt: TGTGCCAGTAGTGCTCCGGGACAGGCACTCTACTATGGCTACACCTTC
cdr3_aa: CASSAPGQALYYGYTF

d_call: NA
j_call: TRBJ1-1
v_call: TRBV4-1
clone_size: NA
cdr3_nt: TGCGCCAGCAGCCCAAGGGCGGGAAGAACTTTGAACACTGAAGCTTTCTTT
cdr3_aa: CASSPRAGRTLNTEAFF

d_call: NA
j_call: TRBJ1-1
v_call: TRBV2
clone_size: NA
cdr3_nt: TGTGCCAGCAGTGTCGGCCGGGGGGTCACTGAAGCTTTCTTT
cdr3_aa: CASSVGRGVTEAFF

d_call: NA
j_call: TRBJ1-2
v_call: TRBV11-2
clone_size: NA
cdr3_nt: TGTGCCAGCAGCCATAGTCGTAACTATGGCTACACCTTC
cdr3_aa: CASSHSRNYGYTF

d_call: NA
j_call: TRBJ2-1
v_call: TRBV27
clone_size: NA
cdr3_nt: TGTGCCAGCAGTCTTCCTGGGGGCCCCATGTACAATGAGCAGTTCTTC
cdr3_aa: CASSLPGGPMYNEQFF

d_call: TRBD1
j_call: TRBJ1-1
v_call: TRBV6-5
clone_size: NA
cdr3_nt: TGTGCCAGCAGAAGGACAGGTGGGAATGAAGCTTTCTTT
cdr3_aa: CASRRTGGNEAFF

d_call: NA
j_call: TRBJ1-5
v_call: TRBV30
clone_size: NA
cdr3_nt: TGTGCCTGGGGAGGGGGGCGTCAGCCCCAGCATTTT
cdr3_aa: CAWGGGRQPQHF

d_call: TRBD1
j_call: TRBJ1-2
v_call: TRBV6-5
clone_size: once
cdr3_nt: TGTGCCAGCAGTTACCCTCCGGGACAGGGTGTCTATGGCTACACCTTC
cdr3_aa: CASSYPPGQGVYGYTF

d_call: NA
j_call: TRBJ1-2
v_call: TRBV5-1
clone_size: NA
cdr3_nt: TGCGCCAGCAGCTTGGTTCAGGGGAGGGAAGGCTACACCTTC
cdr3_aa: CASSLVQGREGYTF

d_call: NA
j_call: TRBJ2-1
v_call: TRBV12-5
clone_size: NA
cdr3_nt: TGTGCTAGTGGTTTGGTACGGAGCTATGAGCAGTTCTTC
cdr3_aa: CASGLVRSYEQFF

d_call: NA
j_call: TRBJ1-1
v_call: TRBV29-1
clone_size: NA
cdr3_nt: TGCAGCGTTGAATTGTATTCTAACCCGGGAGCTTTCTTT
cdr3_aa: CSVELYSNPGAFF

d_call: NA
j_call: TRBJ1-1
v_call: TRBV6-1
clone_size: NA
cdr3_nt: TGTGCCAGCAGTGAAGAGAGGCGCTCGGCTGAAGCTTTCTTT
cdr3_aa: CASSEERRSAEAFF

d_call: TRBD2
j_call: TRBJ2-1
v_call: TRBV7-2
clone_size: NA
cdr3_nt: TGTGCCAGCAGCTTAGCCCTAGCGGGGTACAATGAGCAGTTCTTC
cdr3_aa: CASSLALAGYNEQFF

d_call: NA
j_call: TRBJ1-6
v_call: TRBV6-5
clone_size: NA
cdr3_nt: TGTGCCAGCACCCCAGGAGGGAGACCAGCACCCCTCCACTTT
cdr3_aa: CASTPGGRPAPLHF

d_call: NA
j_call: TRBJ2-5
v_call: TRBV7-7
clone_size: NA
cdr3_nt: TGTGCCAGCAGCTCTTCCGGGACACCACAAGAGACCCAGTACTTC
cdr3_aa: CASSSSGTPQETQYF

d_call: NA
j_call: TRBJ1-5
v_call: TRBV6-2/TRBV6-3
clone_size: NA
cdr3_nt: TGTGCCAGCAGTTATGGGGCAGGGGGCAATCAGCCCCAGCATTTT
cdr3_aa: CASSYGAGGNQPQHF

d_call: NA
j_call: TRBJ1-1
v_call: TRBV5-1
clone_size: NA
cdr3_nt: TGCGCCAGCAGACCAAGGGAAGGGGTGAACACTGAAGCTTTCTTT
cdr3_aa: CASRPREGVNTEAFF

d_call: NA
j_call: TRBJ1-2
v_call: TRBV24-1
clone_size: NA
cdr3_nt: TGTGCCACCAGTGACTACTATGGCTACACCTTC
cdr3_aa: CATSDYYGYTF

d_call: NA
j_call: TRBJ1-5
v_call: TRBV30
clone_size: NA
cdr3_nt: TGTGCCTGGAGTCGACAACACCTCCCCCAGCATTTT
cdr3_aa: CAWSRQHLPQHF

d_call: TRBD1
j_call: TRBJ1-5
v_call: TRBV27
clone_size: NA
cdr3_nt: TGTGCCAGCAGTCCCGGGACAGCCTATAGCAATCAGCCCCAGCATTTT
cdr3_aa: CASSPGTAYSNQPQHF

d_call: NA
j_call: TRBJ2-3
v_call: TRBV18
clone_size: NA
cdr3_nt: TGTGCCAGCTCATCAGGGTATCTGGGCACAGATACGCAGTATTTT
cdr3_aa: CASSSGYLGTDTQYF

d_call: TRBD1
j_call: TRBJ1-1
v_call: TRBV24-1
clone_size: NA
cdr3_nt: TGTGCCACCTCAGGGGGGAACACTGAAGCTTTCTTT
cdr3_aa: CATSGGNTEAFF

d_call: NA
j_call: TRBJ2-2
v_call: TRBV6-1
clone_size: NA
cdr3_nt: TGTGCCAGCAGTGAACAGGGTCGGAACACCGGGGAGCTGTTTTTT
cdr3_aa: CASSEQGRNTGELFF

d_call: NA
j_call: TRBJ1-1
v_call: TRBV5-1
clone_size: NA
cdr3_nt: TGCGCCAGCAGCTTGGTCCGGGGTTGGTCCAGCATGAACACTGAAGCTTTCTTT
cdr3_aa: CASSLVRGWSSMNTEAFF

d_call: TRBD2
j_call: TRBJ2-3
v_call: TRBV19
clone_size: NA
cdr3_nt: TGTGCCAGTAGCCCCGGACTAGTGGCAGATACGCAGTATTTT
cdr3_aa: CASSPGLVADTQYF

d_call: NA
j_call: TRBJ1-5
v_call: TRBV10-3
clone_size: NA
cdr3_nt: TGTGCCATCAGTGAGTCGGGGGGAAGCAATCAGCCCCAGCATTTT
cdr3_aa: CAISESGGSNQPQHF

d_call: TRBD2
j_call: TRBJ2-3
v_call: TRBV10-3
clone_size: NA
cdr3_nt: TGTGCCATCAAGGCTAGCGGGGGGGCCGCAGATACGCAGTATTTT
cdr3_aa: CAIKASGGAADTQYF